The entry below describes one TCR beta chain. The antigen is not known. This record comes from a study of T cells in localized non-small cell lung cancer. Broader study findings: There was an association of higher blood T cell density with longer overall survival. Only one tumor region was sequenced, so heterogeneity remains possible. Uninvolved nearby lung showed the greatest T cell clonality, exceeding that found in tumor. Adjacent lung tissue had a median about 60 of the top 100 clones found in the tumor.

The table came from immunoSEQ multiplex PCR; TCRdb's copy has only in-frame clones and leaves some out. The sample includes 100,000 to 150,000 clones, more than 70% of them seen just once. Trimming cost V 3 bases and J 7 bases, with 10 bases left between them. CDR3 size: 13 residues. The germline V gene encodes CDR1 LNHDA and CDR2 SQIVND (reference sequence). Here the sequenced sample was peripheral blood, taken before any cancer treatment. The chain links TRBV19 to TRBJ1-5, with D unclear. The sequence was collected from a female donor of 60 years or more with stage I lung adenocarcinoma. As DNA, the CDR3 is TGTGCCAGTAGTATCTGGGGTGAACAGCCCCAGCATTTT. It encodes CASSIWGEQPQHF.